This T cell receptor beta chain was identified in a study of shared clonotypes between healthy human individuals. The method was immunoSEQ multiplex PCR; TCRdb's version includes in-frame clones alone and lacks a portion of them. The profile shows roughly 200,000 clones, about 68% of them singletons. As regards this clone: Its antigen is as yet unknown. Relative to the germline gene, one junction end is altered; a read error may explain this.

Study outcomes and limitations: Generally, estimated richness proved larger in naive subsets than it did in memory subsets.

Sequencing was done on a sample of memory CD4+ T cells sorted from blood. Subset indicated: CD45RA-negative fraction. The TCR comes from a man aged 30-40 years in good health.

CDR3 loop: CASRDVGRGGESTNEKLFF. CDR3 DNA sequence: TGTGCCAGCCGTGATGTGGGACGGGGCGGTGAGTCTACTAATGAAAAACTGTTTTTT. The chain has TRBV6-1 and TRBJ1-4, with D possibly TRBD1 on 5 matching bases. CDR1 and CDR2 (germline): MNHNS, SASEGT. This CDR3 has 19 residues.